The 29 T cell receptor beta chains in this list originate from one sample, sequenced in a study of T-cell reconstitution after alpha-beta-depleted transplantation in children (dated by TCRdb to 2016 to 2018). The library was made by PCR. The sequencer listed for this sample is Illumina HiSeq 2500. TCR libraries were prepared with molecular barcoding, using unique molecular identifiers to normalize TCRbeta repertoire quantification. The public reads were reanalyzed by TCRdb: fastp trimming at Q25, MiXCR alignment, in-frame beta chains only. One record per CDR3 amino acid sequence lists the most common genes and DNA. Across this sample there are about 350,000 distinct CDR3 sequences, with roughly 14% seen only once. The ten largest clones add up to 4% to 5.5% of the sample. The sequences come from PBMCs, collected from the stem cell graft. The receptor source for this set is a human donor who donated a stem cell graft to a child with Fanconi anemia.

This clonotype was counted ten times or more. The CDR3 bases are TGCGCCAGCAGCAATGCTCGGAGCACAGATACGCAGTATTTT. The encoded protein is CASSNARSTDTQYF. The chain is built from TRBV5-1 and TRBJ2-3; D remains unclear. Per the germline V gene, CDR1 is SGHRS and CDR2 is YFSETQ. The germline V and J ends were trimmed by 4 bases and 0 bases, with 9 bases remaining between them. The CDR3 totals 14 residues.

The sample holds many counts of this clonotype. The genes are TRBV4-2 and TRBJ2-3; tentative D call: TRBD2 (6 bases). V dropped 3 bases and J dropped 2 bases, with 15 bases sitting between them. Germline V lookup: CDR1 LGHNA, CDR2 YNFKEQ. The CDR3 has 16 residues. This CDR3 is CASSHFEGLPTDTQYF. CDR3 coding DNA: TGTGCCAGCAGCCACTTCGAGGGACTTCCCACAGATACGCAGTATTTT.

This clonotype showed up just a few times. The V call is TRBV5-1, the J call TRBJ1-4, with 7 positions matching TRBD1. The junction had 5 bases not matched to a gene; V was cut back by 3 bases and J by 3 bases. Germline V lookup: CDR1 SGHRS, CDR2 YFSETQ. The CDR3 extends over 15 amino acids. This CDR3 reads CASSSQGGANEKLFF. The DNA of the CDR3 is TGCGCCAGCAGCTCTCAGGGGGGGGCTAATGAAAAACTGTTTTTT.

The rearrangement links TRBV4-3 to TRBJ1-1; D possibly corresponds to TRBD1 (5 bases). CDR1 LGHNA and CDR2 YSLEER come from the germline V gene. This CDR3 has 15 residues. The V and J ends lost 4 bases and 1 base respectively, with 13 bases between them. CDR3 DNA: TGCGCCAGCAGCCCCCTCGAAGGGGCGAACACTGAAGCTTTCTTT. Translation: CASSPLEGANTEAFF.

There are a few counts of this clonotype. The rearrangement links TRBV11-2 to TRBJ2-7; D ambiguous. The CDR3 is 14 residues long. V lost 5 bases and J 6 bases, leaving 17 bases between the germline ends. Germline-derived CDR1 and CDR2 are SGHAT and FQNNGV. This CDR3 is CASSLSRPNGEQYV. The CDR3 bases are TGTGCCAGCAGCCTATCCAGGCCTAACGGCGAGCAGTACGTC.

This chain links TRBV4-3 with TRBJ1-4, with D maybe TRBD1 (5 bases). The CDR3 is 17 residues long. V was shortened by 1 base and J by 3 bases, with 15 bases between the two germline ends. Germline values: CDR1 LGHNA, CDR2 YSLEER. The CDR3: CASSQGDWGSANEKLFF. The CDR3 DNA follows: TGCGCCAGCAGCCAAGGAGATTGGGGGTCTGCTAATGAAAAACTGTTTTTT.

This clonotype came up many times. The CDR3, as DNA: TGCAGTGCTAGAGGGGGTAGGGTTTTGCGTACGCAGTATTTT. Translating it yields CSARGGRVLRTQYF. This chain joins TRBV20-1 and TRBJ2-3; D gene unclear. This CDR3 is built from 14 residues. Trimming removed 1 base from V and 8 bases from J, with 16 bases in between. Germline assignment: CDR1 DFQATT and CDR2 SNEGSKA (reference sequence).

The rearrangement uses TRBV4-2 and TRBJ1-6; TRBD1 matches 7 bases. V lost 4 bases to trimming and J lost 8 bases; unmatched junction nucleotides: 2. CDR1 and CDR2 (germline): LGHNA, YNFKEQ. CDR3 length: 13 amino acids. CDR3 protein: CASSRDRDSPLHF. CDR3 DNA: TGTGCCAGCAGCCGGGACAGAGATTCACCCCTCCACTTT.

The V and J genes are TRBV5-1 and TRBJ2-1; 12 positions agree with TRBD2. The CDR3 totals 16 residues. J lost 8 bases, V lost 5 bases, and 11 bases had no gene match. The germline V gene has CDR1 SGHRS and CDR2 YFSETQ. In nucleotides, the CDR3 is TGCGCCAGCAGTGGACTAGCGGGAAGGGGACGGGATGAGCAGTTCTTC. Residues: CASSGLAGRGRDEQFF.

The sample holds a few counts of this clonotype. J is TRBJ2-6 and V is TRBV11-2, with D unclear. V was trimmed by 5 bases and J by 2 bases, leaving 13 bases between them. From germline, CDR1 is SGHAT and CDR2 FQNNGV. The CDR3 is 16 amino acids. The CDR3 loop reads CASSLTPTPGANVLTF. Here the CDR3 DNA reads TGTGCCAGCAGCCTTACACCAACCCCTGGGGCCAACGTCCTGACTTTC.

The rearrangement uses TRBV18 and TRBJ2-2; D is possibly TRBD1 (6 bases). V was shortened by 1 base and J by 0 bases, with 9 bases between the two germline ends. CDR1 and CDR2 (germline): KGHSH, LQKENI. The CDR3 length is 16 residues. CDR3 loop: CASSPRTVANTGELFF. The CDR3 coding sequence is TGTGCCAGCTCACCACGGACAGTCGCGAACACCGGGGAGCTGTTTTTT. The variable domain in full, completed from reference TRBV18 and TRBJ2-2, reads NAGVMQNPRHLVRRRGQEARLRCSPMKGHSHVYWYRQLPEEGLKFMVYLQKENIIDESGMPKERFSAEFPKEGPSILRIQQVVRGDSAAYFCASSPRTVANTGELFFGEGSRLTVL.

This clonotype appeared a few times. V gene TRBV9 combines with J gene TRBJ2-1, with D tentatively TRBD2 (5 bases). Trimming pared 0 bases from V and 2 bases from J, leaving 9 bases between. The germline gives CDR1 SGDLS, CDR2 YYNGEE. The CDR3 consists of 15 residues. The CDR3 here is CASSVVGGAYNEQFF. CDR3 bases: TGTGCCAGCAGCGTAGTCGGAGGTGCCTACAATGAGCAGTTCTTC.

This clonotype was observed a handful of times. The rearrangement uses TRBV7-6 and TRBJ2-1; the D is unclear. Germline V CDR1 and CDR2: SGHVS, FNYEAQ. The CDR3 is 15 residues long. V lost 2 bases and J 4 bases, leaving 12 bases between the germline ends. The CDR3 DNA is TGTGCCAGCAGCTTATCCGCCGGGCCTTACAATGAGCAGTTCTTC. As protein: CASSLSAGPYNEQFF.

The chain combines TRBV29-1 with TRBJ2-3; no clear D gene. The CDR3 extends over 13 amino acids. Trimming took 2 bases from V and 0 from J, leaving 6 bases between them. In germline, CDR1 is SQVTM, CDR2 ANQGSEA. The CDR3 loop reads CSVEPHSTDTQYF. CDR3 DNA: TGCAGCGTTGAACCACATAGCACAGATACGCAGTATTTT.

The rearrangement links TRBV4-2 to TRBJ2-7, with D unresolved. Germline lookup yields CDR1 LGHNA and CDR2 YNFKEQ. V was shortened by 0 bases and J by 3 bases, with 9 bases between the two germline ends. The CDR3 covers 14 residues. CDR3 in DNA: TGTGCCAGCAGCCAAGAGGAGCTCGTCTACGAGCAGTACTTC. Its translation is CASSQEELVYEQYF.

This clonotype was counted only a few times. The chain recombines TRBV5-1 with TRBJ1-2; 7 bases are a match to TRBD1. Germline CDR1 reads SGHRS; CDR2 reads YFSETQ. This CDR3 has 15 amino acids. The J segment lost 5 bases and the V segment lost 6 bases, leaving 13 bases of the junction unmatched. The CDR3: CASTTNTGAMYGYTF. The CDR3 DNA sequence: TGCGCCAGCACAACGAATACAGGGGCGATGTATGGCTACACCTTC.

This clonotype was seen at least ten times. The rearrangement joins TRBV4-3 to TRBJ1-3; D is ambiguous. CDR1 and CDR2 from the germline V gene are LGHNA and YSLEER. Trimming left V 0 bases short and J 0 bases short, with 6 bases between. CDR3 size: 15 residues. CDR3 bases: TGCGCCAGCAGCCAAGACTTTAGCTCTGGAAACACCATATATTTT. As protein: CASSQDFSSGNTIYF.

This clonotype was recorded a few times. The rearrangement joins TRBV29-1 to TRBJ2-7; D possibly corresponds to TRBD2 (7 bases). Germline V gene sequence: CDR1 SQVTM, CDR2 ANQGSEA. Trimming removed 1 base from V and 2 bases from J, with 12 bases in between. This CDR3 has 14 amino acids. CDR3 nucleotide sequence: TGCAGCGTTGAAGTAGGGGGGGCACCCTACGAGCAGTACTTC. Protein: CSVEVGGAPYEQYF.

The DNA for the CDR3 is TGTGCCAGCAGCTTGGTCCTCAATACAGGGCGCGAGCAGTACTTC. Its protein product is CASSLVLNTGREQYF. The chain joins TRBV5-5 to TRBJ2-7; weak D call: TRBD1 (6 bases). The CDR3 runs to 15 residues. Trimming cost V 0 bases and J 6 bases, with 16 bases left between them. Germline V gene data show CDR1 as SGHKS and CDR2 as YYEKEE (reference sequence).

The rearrangement joins TRBV5-1 to TRBJ2-1; 9 bases line up with TRBD2. After removal of 3 bases from V and 0 bases from J, the junction contained 10 bases not matched to a gene. The length of the CDR3 is 18 residues. The V gene's germline CDR1 is SGHRS and CDR2 YFSETQ. Written as DNA, the CDR3 is TGCGCCAGCAGCTCCGATAGCGGGGGAGTTCGCTCCTACAATGAGCAGTTCTTC. Residues: CASSSDSGGVRSYNEQFF.

The chain has TRBV7-9 and TRBJ2-1; D remains unclear. This CDR3 is built from 15 residues. The ends were cut back, 6 bases at V and 0 bases at J, with 12 bases in the middle. Germline V gene data show CDR1 as SEHNR and CDR2 as FQNEAQ (reference sequence). The CDR3 here is CASSFSENSYNEQFF. For the CDR3, the DNA is TGTGCCAGCAGTTTCTCAGAGAACTCCTACAATGAGCAGTTCTTC.

This chain connects TRBV29-1 to TRBJ1-2, with TRBD1 identical over 10 bases. V was pared by 3 bases and J by 3 bases, with 10 bases of the junction left unmatched. Germline CDR1 reads SQVTM; CDR2 reads ANQGSEA. This CDR3 region has 16 residues. The CDR3 loop reads CSVDPGTGDVDYGYTF. The CDR3 DNA reads as TGCAGCGTTGACCCCGGGACAGGGGATGTAGACTATGGCTACACCTTC.

The chain uses TRBV6-1 and TRBJ2-7; 9 nucleotides line up with TRBD1. Germline V lookup: CDR1 MNHNS, CDR2 SASEGT. The V and J ends lost 6 bases and 3 bases, in that order; junction bases with no gene match: 9. The CDR3 contains 15 residues. The CDR3 sequence is CASRFLGQGGYEQYF. The CDR3, as DNA: TGTGCCAGCAGATTTCTGGGACAGGGTGGCTACGAGCAGTACTTC.

This clonotype was seen a handful of times. The J gene is TRBJ2-4, the V gene TRBV30; D not resolved. CDR3 length: 14 amino acids. Germline CDR1 and CDR2: GTSNPN and SVGIG (reference sequence). The V gene lost 5 bases and the J gene lost 1 base, with 12 bases spanning the gap. This chain's CDR3 is CAWEDPIAKNIQYF. The CDR3 DNA reads TGTGCCTGGGAAGACCCCATCGCCAAAAACATTCAGTACTTC. Full variable domain (rest looked up from reference TRBV30 and TRBJ2-4): SQTIHQWPATLVQPVGSPLSLECTVEGTSNPNLYWYRQAAGRGLQLLFYSVGIGQISSEVPQNLSASRPQDRQFILSSKKLLLSDSGFYLCAWEDPIAKNIQYFGAGTRLSVL.

The rearrangement uses TRBV5-1 and TRBJ2-5; 12 bases align to TRBD2. With 0 bases clipped from V and 3 bases from J, the junction kept 0 bases outside the gene matches. Germline V gene data show CDR1 as SGHRS and CDR2 as YFSETQ. The CDR3 is made up of 15 amino acids. This chain's CDR3 is CASSLGTSGEETQYF. CDR3 sequence (DNA): TGCGCCAGCAGCTTGGGGACTAGCGGGGAAGAGACCCAGTACTTC.

In this sample, this clonotype turned up many times. J is TRBJ1-1 and V is TRBV3-1; possibly TRBD1 for D (5 bases). The germline V gene encodes CDR1 LGHDT and CDR2 YNNKEL (reference sequence). CDR3 length: 12 amino acids. Trimming stripped 4 bases from V and 10 bases from J, with 13 bases between. The CDR3 DNA is TGTGCCAGCAGCCGTAAACCGGGGGGAGCTTTCTTT. It translates to CASSRKPGGAFF.

The table lists this clonotype with a few counts. The V call is TRBV4-2, the J call TRBJ2-3, with D perhaps TRBD1 or TRBD2 (6 bases each). V gave up 1 base and J gave up 6 bases, with 17 bases separating them. Germline CDR1 reads LGHNA; CDR2 reads YNFKEQ. The CDR3 length is 16 residues. The CDR3 is CASSQVEGGPGDTQYF. The DNA of the CDR3 is TGTGCCAGCAGCCAAGTGGAAGGGGGGCCAGGGGATACGCAGTATTTT.

The rearrangement uses TRBV7-9 and TRBJ2-1; D is unclear. The CDR3 consists of 14 residues. The V end was cut by 2 bases, the J end by 5 bases, with 10 bases between. CDR1 and CDR2 (germline): SEHNR, FQNEAQ (reference sequence). CDR3 nucleotide sequence: TGTGCCAGCAGCTTATTTAACCCCGACAATGAGCAGTTCTTC. Amino acids: CASSLFNPDNEQFF.

The rearrangement links TRBV4-1 to TRBJ1-4; D may be TRBD1 (5 bases). Trimming pared 3 bases from V and 4 bases from J, leaving 9 bases between. The germline V gene has CDR1 MGHRA and CDR2 YSYEKL. CDR3 length: 14 amino acids. CDR3 bases: TGCGCCAGCAGCCATGGACACAATAATGAAAAACTGTTTTTT. Its translation: CASSHGHNNEKLFF.